This TCR beta chain derives from a study of Ad26.COV2.S vaccination and SARS-CoV-2 variants. Trimming shortened V by 2 bases and J by 3 bases, and 19 bases separated the two germline ends. There are 17 residues in the CDR3. Looked up from germline, CDR1 is MRHNA and CDR2 is SNTAGT. To note about this clone: Its target is not known.

Assay: immunoSEQ multiplex PCR; the TCRdb copy retains only in-frame clones and omits some. The sample lists about 470,000 clones, roughly 91% occurring once. The treatment here: about 20 received Ad26.COV2.S at low or high dose, single or two shots; roughly five received placebo; per-sample allocation not given. Collection of the samples took place on day 63 after the first injection of vaccine or placebo. The study's findings and limits: Breadth and depth estimates from TCRs may understate total T cell responses.

Source: peripheral blood, taken in a trial of Ad26.COV2.S vaccine versus placebo. The source of this sequence is a person between 18 and 65 years old who received the Ad26.COV2.S COVID-19 vaccine or a placebo. The J gene is TRBJ2-5, the V gene TRBV6-4, with D perhaps matching TRBD1 (6 bases). CDR3 DNA: TGTGCCAGCAGTGACGGGGCCCCCCTGGGGGCCGAAGAGACCCAGTACTTC. Protein sequence: CASSDGAPLGAEETQYF.